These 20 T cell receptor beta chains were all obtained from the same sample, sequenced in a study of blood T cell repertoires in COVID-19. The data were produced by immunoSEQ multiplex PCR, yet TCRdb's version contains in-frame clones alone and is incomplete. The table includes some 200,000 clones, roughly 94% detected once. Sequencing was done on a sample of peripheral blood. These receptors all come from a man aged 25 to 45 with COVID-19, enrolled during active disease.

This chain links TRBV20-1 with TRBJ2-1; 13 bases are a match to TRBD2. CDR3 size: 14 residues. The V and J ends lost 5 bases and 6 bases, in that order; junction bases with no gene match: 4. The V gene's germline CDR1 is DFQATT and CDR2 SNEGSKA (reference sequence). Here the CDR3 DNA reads TGCAGTGCTCGTGGACTAGCGGGGGCCAATGAGCAGTTCTTC. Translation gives CSARGLAGANEQFF.

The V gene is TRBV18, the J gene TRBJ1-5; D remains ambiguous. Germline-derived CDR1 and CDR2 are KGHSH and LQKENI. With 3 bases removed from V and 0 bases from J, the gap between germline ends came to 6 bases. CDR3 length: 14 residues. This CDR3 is CASSPEDSNQPQHF. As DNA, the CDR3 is TGTGCCAGCTCACCGGAGGATAGCAATCAGCCCCAGCATTTT.

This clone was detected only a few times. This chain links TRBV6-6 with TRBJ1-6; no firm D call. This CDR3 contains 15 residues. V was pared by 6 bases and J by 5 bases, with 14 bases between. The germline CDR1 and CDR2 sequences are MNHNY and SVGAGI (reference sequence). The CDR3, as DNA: TGTGCCAGCAGCCAAGCCCCCTCTAATAATTCACCCCTCCACTTT. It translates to CASSQAPSNNSPLHF.

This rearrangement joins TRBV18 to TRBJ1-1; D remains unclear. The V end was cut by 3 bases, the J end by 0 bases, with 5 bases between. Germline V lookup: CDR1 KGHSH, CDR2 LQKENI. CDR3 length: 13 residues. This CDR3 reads CASSPRMNTEAFF. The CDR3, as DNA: TGTGCCAGCTCACCGAGGATGAACACTGAAGCTTTCTTT.

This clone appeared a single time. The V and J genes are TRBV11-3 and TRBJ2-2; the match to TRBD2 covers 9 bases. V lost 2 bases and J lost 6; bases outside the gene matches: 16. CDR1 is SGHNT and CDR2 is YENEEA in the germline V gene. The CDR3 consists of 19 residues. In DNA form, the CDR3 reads TGTGCCAGCAGCTTATTGGGAGGGCTAGCGGGGCCTACAGCCGGGGAGCTGTTTTTT. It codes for CASSLLGGLAGPTAGELFF.

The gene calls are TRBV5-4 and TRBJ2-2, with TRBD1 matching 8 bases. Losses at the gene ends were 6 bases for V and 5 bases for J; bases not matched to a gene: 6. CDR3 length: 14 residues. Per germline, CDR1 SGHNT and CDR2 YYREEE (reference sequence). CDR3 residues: CASNTQGGTGELFF. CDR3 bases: TGTGCCAGCAACACACAGGGGGGTACCGGGGAGCTGTTTTTT.

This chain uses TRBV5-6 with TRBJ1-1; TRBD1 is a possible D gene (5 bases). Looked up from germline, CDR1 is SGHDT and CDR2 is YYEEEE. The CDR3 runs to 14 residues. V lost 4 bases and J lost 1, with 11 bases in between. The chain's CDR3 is CASSTRQTNTEAFF. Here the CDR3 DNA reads TGTGCCAGCAGCACCCGACAGACGAACACTGAAGCTTTCTTT.

The CDR3 sequence is CASSKSVQETQYF. The CDR3, as DNA: TGTGCCAGCAGCAAAAGCGTCCAAGAGACCCAGTACTTC. The gene calls are TRBV5-6 and TRBJ2-5; D gene unclear. The CDR3 contains 13 residues. Trimming removed 4 bases from V and 1 base from J, with 8 bases in between. The germline CDR1 and CDR2 sequences are SGHDT and YYEEEE.

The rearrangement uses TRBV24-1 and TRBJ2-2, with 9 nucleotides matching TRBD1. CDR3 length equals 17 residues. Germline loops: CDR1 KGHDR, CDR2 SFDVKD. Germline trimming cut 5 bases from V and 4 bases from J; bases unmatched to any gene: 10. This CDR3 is CATSGLPGQGSTGELFF. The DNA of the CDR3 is TGTGCCACCAGTGGGTTACCGGGACAGGGAAGCACCGGGGAGCTGTTTTTT.

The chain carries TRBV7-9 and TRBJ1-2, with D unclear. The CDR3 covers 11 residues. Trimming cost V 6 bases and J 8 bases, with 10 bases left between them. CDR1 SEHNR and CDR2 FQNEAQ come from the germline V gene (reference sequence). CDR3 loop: CASRLLRGYTF. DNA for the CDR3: TGTGCCAGCAGATTATTGCGGGGCTACACCTTC.

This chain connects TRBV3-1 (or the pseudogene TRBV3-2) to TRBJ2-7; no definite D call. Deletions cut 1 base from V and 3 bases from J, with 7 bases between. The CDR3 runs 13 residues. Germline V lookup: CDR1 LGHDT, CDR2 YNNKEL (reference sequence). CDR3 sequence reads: CASSQGGLYEQYF. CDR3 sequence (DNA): TGTGCCAGCAGCCAAGGAGGTCTCTACGAGCAGTACTTC.

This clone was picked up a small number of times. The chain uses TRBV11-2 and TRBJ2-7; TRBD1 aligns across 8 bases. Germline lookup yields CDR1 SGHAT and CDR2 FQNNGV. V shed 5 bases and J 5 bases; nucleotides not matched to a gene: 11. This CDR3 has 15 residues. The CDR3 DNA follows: TGTGCCAGCAGCCCCGCCGGACAGGGCAACCACGAGCAGTACTTC. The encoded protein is CASSPAGQGNHEQYF.

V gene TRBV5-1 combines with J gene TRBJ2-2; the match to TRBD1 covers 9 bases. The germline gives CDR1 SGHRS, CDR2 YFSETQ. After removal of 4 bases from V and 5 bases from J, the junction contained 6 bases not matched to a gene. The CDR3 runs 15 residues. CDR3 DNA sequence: TGCGCCAGCAGCCGTGGACAGGGGAAAACCGGGGAGCTGTTTTTT. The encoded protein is CASSRGQGKTGELFF.

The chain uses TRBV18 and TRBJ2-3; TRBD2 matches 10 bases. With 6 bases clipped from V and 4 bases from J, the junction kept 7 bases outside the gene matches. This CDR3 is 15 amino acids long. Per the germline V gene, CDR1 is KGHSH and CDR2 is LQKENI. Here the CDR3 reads CASSPWTSGADTQYF. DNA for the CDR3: TGTGCCAGCTCCCCCTGGACTAGCGGCGCAGATACGCAGTATTTT.

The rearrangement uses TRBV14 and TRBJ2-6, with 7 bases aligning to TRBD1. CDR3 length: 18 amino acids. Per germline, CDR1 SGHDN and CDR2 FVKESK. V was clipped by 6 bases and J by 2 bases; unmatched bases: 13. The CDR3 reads CASSRADDRAPGANVLTF. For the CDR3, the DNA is TGTGCCAGCAGTCGAGCCGATGACAGGGCCCCTGGGGCCAACGTCCTGACTTTC.

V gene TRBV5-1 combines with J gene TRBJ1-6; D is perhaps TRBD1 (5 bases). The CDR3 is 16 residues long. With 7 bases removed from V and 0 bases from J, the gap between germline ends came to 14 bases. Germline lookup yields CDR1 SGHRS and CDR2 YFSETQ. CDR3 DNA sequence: TGCGCCAGCCCGGGGGAAAGAAGCTCCTATAATTCACCCCTCCACTTT. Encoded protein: CASPGERSSYNSPLHF.

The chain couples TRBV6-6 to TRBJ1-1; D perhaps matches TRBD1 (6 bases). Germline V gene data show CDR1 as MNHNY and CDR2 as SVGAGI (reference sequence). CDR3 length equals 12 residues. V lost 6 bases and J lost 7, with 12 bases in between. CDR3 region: CASSLTGFEAFF. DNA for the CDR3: TGTGCCAGCAGCCTGACAGGTTTTGAAGCTTTCTTT.

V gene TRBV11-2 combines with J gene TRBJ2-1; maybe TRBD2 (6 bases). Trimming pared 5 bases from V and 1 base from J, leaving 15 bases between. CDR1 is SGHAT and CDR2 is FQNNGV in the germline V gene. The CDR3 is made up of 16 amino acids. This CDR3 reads CASSAVGAGSYNEQFF. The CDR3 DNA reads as TGTGCCAGCAGCGCGGTTGGGGCGGGATCCTACAATGAGCAGTTCTTC.

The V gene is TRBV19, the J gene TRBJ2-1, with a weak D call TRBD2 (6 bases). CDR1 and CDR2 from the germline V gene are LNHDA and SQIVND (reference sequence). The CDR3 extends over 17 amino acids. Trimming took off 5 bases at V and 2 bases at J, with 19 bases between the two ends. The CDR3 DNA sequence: TGTGCCAGTAGTGACGGGCGGGGCCGATCGACCTACAATGAGCAGTTCTTC. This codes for CASSDGRGRSTYNEQFF.

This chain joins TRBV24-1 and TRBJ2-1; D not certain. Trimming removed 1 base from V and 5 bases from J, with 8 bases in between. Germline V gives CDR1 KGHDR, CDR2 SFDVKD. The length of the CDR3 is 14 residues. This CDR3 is CATSDFSIHNEQFF. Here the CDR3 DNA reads TGTGCCACCAGTGATTTTAGCATTCACAATGAGCAGTTCTTC.